The source of this T cell receptor beta chain is a study of cytomegalovirus exposure and HLA in healthy donors. Study-wide results and caveats: Reported findings show TCR beta sequences accurately forecast HLA-A and HLA-B alleles in most subjects.

Germline CDR1 and CDR2: SGHAT and FQNNGV. The CDR3 has 13 amino acids. V gave up 6 bases and J gave up 1 base, with 9 bases separating them. This clone was seen more than once but under ten times. The target antigen is unknown. Primers for the PCR totalled 60 Vbeta and 13 Jbeta. Assay: immunoSEQ multiplex PCR; the TCRdb copy retains only in-frame clones and omits some. The data show 210,000 or so clones, 75% to 90% seen once. The rearrangement links TRBV11-2 to TRBJ1-1; D is possibly TRBD1 (6 bases). The sample taken for sequencing was PBMCs. This receptor was taken from a woman aged 18-29 years in good health and CMV-seronegative. The CDR3 sequence is CASRLTGNTEAFF. The CDR3 nucleotides read TGTGCCAGCAGGTTGACAGGGAACACTGAAGCTTTCTTT.